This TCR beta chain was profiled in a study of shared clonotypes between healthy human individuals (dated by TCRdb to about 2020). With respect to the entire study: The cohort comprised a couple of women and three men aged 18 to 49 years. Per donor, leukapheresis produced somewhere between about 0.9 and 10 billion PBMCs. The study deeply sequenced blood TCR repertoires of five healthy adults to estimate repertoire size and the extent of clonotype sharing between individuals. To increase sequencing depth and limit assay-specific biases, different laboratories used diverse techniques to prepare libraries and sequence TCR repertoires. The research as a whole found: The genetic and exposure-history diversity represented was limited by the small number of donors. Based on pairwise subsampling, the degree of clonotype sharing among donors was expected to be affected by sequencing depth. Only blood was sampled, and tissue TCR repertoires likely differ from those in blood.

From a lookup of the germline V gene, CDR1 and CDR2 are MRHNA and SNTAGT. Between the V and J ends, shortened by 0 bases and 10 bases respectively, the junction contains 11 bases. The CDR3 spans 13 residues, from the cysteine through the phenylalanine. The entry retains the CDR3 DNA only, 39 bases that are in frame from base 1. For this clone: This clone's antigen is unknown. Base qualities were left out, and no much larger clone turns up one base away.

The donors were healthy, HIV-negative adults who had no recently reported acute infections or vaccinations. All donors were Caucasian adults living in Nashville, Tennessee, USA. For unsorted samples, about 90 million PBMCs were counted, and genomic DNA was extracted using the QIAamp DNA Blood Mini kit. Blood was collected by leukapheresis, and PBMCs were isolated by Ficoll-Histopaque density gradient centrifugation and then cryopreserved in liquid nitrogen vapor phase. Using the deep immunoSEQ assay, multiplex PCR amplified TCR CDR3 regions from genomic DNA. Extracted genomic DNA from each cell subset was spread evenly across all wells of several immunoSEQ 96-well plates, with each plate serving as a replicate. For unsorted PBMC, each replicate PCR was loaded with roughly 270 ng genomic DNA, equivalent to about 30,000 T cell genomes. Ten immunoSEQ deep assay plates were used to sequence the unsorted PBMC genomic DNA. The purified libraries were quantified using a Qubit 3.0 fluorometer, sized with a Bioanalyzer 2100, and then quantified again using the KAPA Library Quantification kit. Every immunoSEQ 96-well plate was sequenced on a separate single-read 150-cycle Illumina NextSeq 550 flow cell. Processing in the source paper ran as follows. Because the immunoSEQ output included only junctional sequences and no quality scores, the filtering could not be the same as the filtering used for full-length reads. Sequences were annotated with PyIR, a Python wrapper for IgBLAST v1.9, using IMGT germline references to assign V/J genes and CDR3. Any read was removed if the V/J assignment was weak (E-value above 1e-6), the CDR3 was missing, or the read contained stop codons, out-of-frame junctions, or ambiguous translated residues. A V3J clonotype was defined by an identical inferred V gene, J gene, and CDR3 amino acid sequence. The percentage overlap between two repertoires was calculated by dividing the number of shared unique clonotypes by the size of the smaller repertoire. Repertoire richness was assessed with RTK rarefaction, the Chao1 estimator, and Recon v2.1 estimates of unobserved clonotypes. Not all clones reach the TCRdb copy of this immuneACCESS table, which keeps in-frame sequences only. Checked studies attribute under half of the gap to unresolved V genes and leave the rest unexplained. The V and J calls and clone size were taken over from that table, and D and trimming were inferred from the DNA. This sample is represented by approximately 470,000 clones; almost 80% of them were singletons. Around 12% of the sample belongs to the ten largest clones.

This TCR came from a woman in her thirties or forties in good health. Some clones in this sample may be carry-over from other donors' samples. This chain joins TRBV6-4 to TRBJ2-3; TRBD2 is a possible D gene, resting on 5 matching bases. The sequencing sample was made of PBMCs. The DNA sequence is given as TGTGCCAGCAGTGACTCGGGAGAGACATCGCAGTATTTT. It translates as CASSDSGETSQYF.